The 20 T cell receptor beta chains listed next were all sequenced from one sample in a study of CD8 T cells in ankylosing spondylitis. TCRdb re-called the 5' RACE reads through MiXCR, storing one row per CDR3 protein. The table records about 500,000 distinct CDR3 sequences, more than 9.5% of them present only once. Their cognate antigens are unknown. Study-wide results and caveats: A motif in TCR beta, a set of several highly homologous variants, appeared characteristic of ankylosing spondylitis blood.

The sequencing input was blood, either unsorted or a sorted T cell fraction (not recorded which). These receptors all come from a male donor with ankylosing spondylitis.

The table lists this clonotype with many counts. The CDR3, as DNA: TGCGCCAGCAGCTTGGAGGCGGGAGAGGGTTACAATGAGCAGTTCTTC. Amino acids: CASSLEAGEGYNEQFF. The rearrangement uses TRBV5-1 and TRBJ2-1; TRBD2 aligns across 7 bases. V was clipped by 0 bases and J by 4 bases; unmatched bases: 7. This CDR3 region has 16 residues. Germline V gene data show CDR1 as SGHRS and CDR2 as YFSETQ.

This clonotype was counted many times. This chain links TRBV12-3 or TRBV12-4 with TRBJ2-1; unclear D gene. The CDR3 runs to 14 residues. V gave up 5 bases and J gave up 8 bases, with 16 bases separating them. The CDR3 nucleotides read TGTGCCAGCAGTCCTGAGGACCGTCGCCATGAGCAGTTCTTC. Protein product: CASSPEDRRHEQFF.

This clonotype showed up just a few times. The CDR3: CASKFESSGSRTQYF. The CDR3, as DNA: TGCGCCAGCAAATTTGAGTCTAGCGGGAGTCGGACCCAGTACTTC. The V call is TRBV5-1, the J call TRBJ2-5; TRBD2 aligns across 10 bases. V lost 6 bases, J lost 7 bases, and 12 bases stayed unmatched. Germline assignment: CDR1 SGHRS and CDR2 YFSETQ. This CDR3 is 15 amino acids long.

This sequence joins TRBV7-9 and TRBJ1-1, with D possibly matching TRBD1 (5 bases). V shed 6 bases and J shed 4 bases, with 18 bases lying between them. CDR1 is SEHNR, CDR2 FQNEAQ, per germline (reference sequence). The CDR3 has 15 residues. In nucleotides, the CDR3 is TGTGCCAGCAGTTTACAGACAGAGTTCGGCACTGAAGCTTTCTTT. As protein: CASSLQTEFGTEAFF. The complete variable domain, with remaining parts taken from reference TRBV7-9 and TRBJ1-1, reads DTGVSQNPRHKITKRGQNVTFRCDPISEHNRLYWYRQTLGQGPEFLTYFQNEAQLEKSRLLSDRFSAERPKGSFSTLEIQRTEQGDSAMYLCASSLQTEFGTEAFFGQGTRLTVV.

This sequence joins TRBV7-9 and TRBJ2-2; D might be TRBD2 (5 bases). In germline, CDR1 is SEHNR, CDR2 FQNEAQ (reference sequence). The CDR3 runs to 14 residues. V lost 6 bases and J lost 4, with 12 bases in between. Here the CDR3 reads CASSVRDTTGELFF. The CDR3 DNA is TGTGCCAGCAGTGTGAGGGATACCACCGGGGAGCTGTTTTTT. The full variable domain, with the rest looked up from reference TRBV7-9 and TRBJ2-2, is DTGVSQNPRHKITKRGQNVTFRCDPISEHNRLYWYRQTLGQGPEFLTYFQNEAQLEKSRLLSDRFSAERPKGSFSTLEIQRTEQGDSAMYLCASSVRDTTGELFFGEGSRLTVL.

The chain carries TRBV10-3 and TRBJ1-1, with 9 bases fitting TRBD1. V lost 1 base to trimming and J lost 6 bases; unmatched junction nucleotides: 3. This CDR3 has 14 residues. Per germline, CDR1 ENHRY and CDR2 SYGVKD. CDR3 residues: CAISELQGAAEAFF. The DNA of the CDR3 is TGTGCCATCAGTGAGTTACAGGGGGCGGCTGAAGCTTTCTTT.

Only a few counts were recorded for this clonotype. This CDR3 is CATSGQEGDYGYTF. For the CDR3, the DNA is TGTGCCACCTCTGGACAGGAGGGGGACTATGGCTACACCTTC. The chain employs TRBV10-3 and TRBJ1-2; 7 nucleotides align to TRBD1. Trimming at V came to 10 bases and at J to 3 bases, leaving 11 bases not matched to a gene. The CDR3 loop spans 14 amino acids. Looked up from germline, CDR1 is ENHRY and CDR2 is SYGVKD.

This sequence joins TRBV20-1 and TRBJ2-1, with a possible D match to TRBD1 (5 bases). The germline gives CDR1 DFQATT, CDR2 SNEGSKA (reference sequence). The germline V and J ends were trimmed by 5 bases and 2 bases, with 16 bases remaining between them. The CDR3 has 15 amino acids. This CDR3 reads CSASGPLIPYNEQFF. The CDR3 region has the DNA TGCAGTGCTTCAGGGCCCCTCATCCCCTACAATGAGCAGTTCTTC.

This rearrangement joins TRBV6-1 to TRBJ1-1; TRBD1 matches at 8 bases. The CDR3 length is 15 residues. From germline, CDR1 is MNHNS and CDR2 SASEGT. After removal of 6 bases from V and 5 bases from J, the junction contained 11 bases not matched to a gene. CDR3 DNA: TGTGCCAGCAGAGTGGATACAGGGGGATGGACTGAAGCTTTCTTT. It encodes CASRVDTGGWTEAFF.

Ten or more counts support this clonotype. This sequence joins TRBV11-2 and TRBJ2-7; a possible D gene is TRBD1 (5 bases). Trimming removed 5 bases from V and 1 base from J, with 9 bases in between. This CDR3 contains 13 residues. Germline values: CDR1 SGHAT, CDR2 FQNNGV. CDR3 amino acids: CASSPRQSYEQYV. The CDR3 nucleotides read TGTGCCAGCAGCCCCCGACAGTCCTACGAGCAGTACGTC.

This clonotype was seen a few times. CDR3 DNA: TGTGCCAGCAGTTTCAGTTCTGAGCAGTACTTC. Translated: CASSFSSEQYF. The V and J genes are TRBV7-9 and TRBJ2-7; D is uncertain. V dropped 6 bases and J dropped 7 bases, with 10 bases sitting between them. The CDR3 extends over 11 amino acids. Germline CDR1 SEHNR, CDR2 FQNEAQ (reference sequence).

This clonotype was counted between two and nine times. The rearrangement links TRBV5-1 to TRBJ1-6, with D possibly TRBD1 on 6 matching bases. CDR1 and CDR2 from the germline V gene are SGHRS and YFSETQ. V lost 5 bases to trimming and J lost 5 bases, with 11 bases between them. The CDR3 is 14 residues long. The CDR3 region is CASRNGQNNSPLHF. The CDR3, as DNA: TGCGCCAGCAGAAACGGACAGAATAATTCACCCCTCCACTTT.

The rearrangement uses TRBV20-1 and TRBJ2-3, with D possibly TRBD2 on 7 matching bases. CDR1 is DFQATT, CDR2 SNEGSKA, per germline (reference sequence). This CDR3 spans 14 amino acids. Trimming left V 3 bases short and J 8 bases short, with 18 bases between. The CDR3 DNA reads as TGCAGTGCTAGCTCTAGCGGAGCACAGGGTACGCAGTATTTT. The encoded protein is CSASSSGAQGTQYF.

The J gene is TRBJ2-7, the V gene TRBV20-1, with TRBD2 identical over 9 bases. The CDR3 totals 14 residues. Losses at the gene ends were 6 bases for V and 1 base for J; bases not matched to a gene: 7. Germline values: CDR1 DFQATT, CDR2 SNEGSKA (reference sequence). The CDR3 loop reads CSAGPSGASYEQYF. The CDR3 DNA is TGCAGTGCCGGGCCTAGCGGGGCATCCTACGAGCAGTACTTC.

This clonotype has just a few counts. The rearrangement uses TRBV11-3 and TRBJ2-3; 11 bases are shared with TRBD2. After removal of 4 bases from V and 4 bases from J, the junction contained 4 bases not matched to a gene. The CDR3 has 15 residues. Germline CDR1 SGHNT, CDR2 YENEEA. CDR3 nucleotide sequence: TGTGCCAGCAGCTCTCGTAGCGGGAGGGCAGATACGCAGTATTTT. It translates to CASSSRSGRADTQYF.

Only a few counts were recorded for this clonotype. The CDR3 loop reads CAISRQISGANVLTF. DNA of the CDR3: TGTGCCATCAGCAGACAAATCTCTGGGGCCAACGTCCTGACTTTC. The rearrangement links TRBV10-3 to TRBJ2-6; D gene unclear. V was pared by 6 bases and J by 0 bases, with 9 bases between. The V gene's germline CDR1 is ENHRY and CDR2 SYGVKD. This CDR3 is built from 15 residues.

This chain uses TRBV6-6 with TRBJ2-7; TRBD2 is a possible D gene (6 bases). The V and J ends lost 9 bases and 4 bases respectively, with 16 bases between them. Per the germline V gene, CDR1 is MNHNY and CDR2 is SVGAGI (reference sequence). The CDR3 spans 13 residues. DNA of the CDR3: TGTGCCAGTGCCGGTACTAGCAATTACGAGCAGTACGTC. Translation: CASAGTSNYEQYV.

The chain joins TRBV29-1 to TRBJ2-3; 10 nucleotides match TRBD2. Germline-derived CDR1 and CDR2 are SQVTM and ANQGSEA. Trimming cost V 3 bases and J 3 bases; bases outside gene matches: 12. There are 17 residues in the CDR3. The DNA for the CDR3 is TGCAGCGTTGAGGAGGCTAGCGGGAGAGAACCGACAGATACGCAGTATTTT. It encodes CSVEEASGREPTDTQYF.

This clonotype was seen only a few times. The V call is TRBV7-9, the J call TRBJ2-3; 9 bases agree with TRBD1. Trimming took 5 bases from V and 6 from J; bases not matched to a gene: 15. The CDR3 runs to 17 residues. In germline, CDR1 is SEHNR, CDR2 FQNEAQ (reference sequence). The chain's CDR3 is CASSRRLGQGFGDTQYF. In DNA, the CDR3 is TGTGCCAGCAGCCGTAGACTGGGACAGGGTTTCGGGGATACGCAGTATTTT.

This rearrangement joins TRBV5-1 to TRBJ2-7, with TRBD2 identical over 9 bases. The germline gives CDR1 SGHRS, CDR2 YFSETQ. The CDR3 totals 15 residues. The J segment lost 5 bases and the V segment lost 4 bases, leaving 10 bases of the junction unmatched. The CDR3 DNA sequence: TGCGCCAGCAGCCTCTTAGCGGGAGAGGACCACGAGCAGTACTTC. This translates into CASSLLAGEDHEQYF.